These 5 T cell receptor beta chains originate from one sample sequenced in a study of identical twins. TCRdb analysed the 5' RACE reads with MiXCR anew, one entry per CDR3 protein. Of around 550,000 distinct CDR3 sequences in the sample, 15% were seen once. The sample was also linked to a second study, of yellow fever vaccine responses in identical twins.

What was sequenced was CD4+ T cells sorted from blood. These receptors were obtained from a woman between 18 and 29 years old in good health.

The chain combines TRBV19 with TRBJ2-6, with 7 bases matching TRBD1. The CDR3 sequence is 16 residues long. Germline V gene data show CDR1 as LNHDA and CDR2 as SQIVND (reference sequence). V gave up 5 bases and J gave up 3 bases; unmatched junction bases: 7. As DNA, the CDR3 is TGTGCCAGTAGTCCCGACAGGGTTGGTGGGGCCAACGTCCTGACTTTC. This encodes CASSPDRVGGANVLTF.

The CDR3 DNA reads TGTGCCAGCGGCGTCTTGGGCGGGAGCACAGATACGCAGTATTTT. Translation gives CASGVLGGSTDTQYF. The gene calls are TRBV7-9 and TRBJ2-3; D may be TRBD2 (5 bases). V dropped 8 bases and J dropped 0 bases, with 15 bases sitting between them. The CDR3 has 15 residues. CDR1 and CDR2 (germline): SEHNR, FQNEAQ (reference sequence). Using reference TRBV7-9 and TRBJ2-3 for the parts outside the CDR3, the full variable domain is DTGVSQNPRHKITKRGQNVTFRCDPISEHNRLYWYRQTLGQGPEFLTYFQNEAQLEKSRLLSDRFSAERPKGSFSTLEIQRTEQGDSAMYLCASGVLGGSTDTQYFGPGTRLTVL.

This clonotype has a handful of counts. CDR3 in DNA: TGTGCCAGTAGTATACTCTTTGGGACTAGCGGGAGTATAAATGAGCAGTTCTTC. Translated: CASSILFGTSGSINEQFF. This chain joins TRBV19 and TRBJ2-1; 14 bases are shared with TRBD2. CDR1 is LNHDA and CDR2 is SQIVND in the germline V gene (reference sequence). This CDR3 has 18 amino acids. With V trimmed by 2 bases and J by 7 bases, 10 bases remained unmatched.

This chain joins TRBV12-3 or TRBV12-4 and TRBJ2-5; TRBD2 matches 12 bases. V shed 3 bases, J shed 3 bases, and the junction held 2 bases outside the gene matches. The CDR3 extends over 15 amino acids. The CDR3 nucleotides read TGTGCCAGCAGTTTCGGACTAGCGGGGAAAGAGACCCAGTACTTC. This translates into CASSFGLAGKETQYF.

The genes are TRBV3-1 and TRBJ1-1; 8 bases align to TRBD1. Germline loops: CDR1 LGHDT, CDR2 YNNKEL (reference sequence). The CDR3 covers 13 residues. J lost 12 bases, V lost 3 bases, and 9 bases had no gene match. This chain's CDR3 is CASSQGTTGATFF. The DNA for the CDR3 is TGTGCCAGCAGCCAGGGTACGACAGGGGCGACTTTCTTT.